This T cell receptor beta chain derives from a study of blood T cells in healthy people across ages. A second PCR of about 6 to 12 cycles used a sample-barcoded 5' primer and a J-beta primer mix. One entry per CDR3 protein, called by TCRdb with MiXCR from the 5' RACE reads. Of around 1.5 million distinct CDR3 sequences listed, around 55% are singletons. The receptor was derived from a man aged 18 to 29 in good health. Specimen: blood.

The CDR3 spells CASSPTGTSGGDTQYF. Written as DNA, the CDR3 is TGTGCCAGCAGCCCTACCGGGACTAGCGGGGGAGATACGCAGTATTTT. The chain joins TRBV12-3 or TRBV12-4 to TRBJ2-3, with 14 bases that match TRBD2. V trimming: 6 bases; J trimming: 5 bases; junction bases outside the gene matches: 7. This CDR3 spans 16 amino acids.